Listed below are T cell receptor beta chains from one sample, sequenced in a study of blood T cell repertoires in COVID-19. The repertoire was sequenced with immunoSEQ multiplex PCR; TCRdb's copy has only in-frame clones and lacks some. This table holds roughly 80,000 clones, roughly nine tenths found once. Sequences were obtained from peripheral blood. The source is a man older than 75 in a cohort sampled during active COVID-19. Both conserved end residues are trimmed from each CDR3. Each record gives: V gene, J gene, CDR3 protein.

v_call: TRBV15; j_call: TRBJ1-1; cdr3_aa: ATSSKGHMNTEAF
v_call: TRBV28; j_call: TRBJ2-3; cdr3_aa: ASRPPRGAGGPGDTQY
v_call: TRBV6-2/TRBV6-3; j_call: TRBJ1-2; cdr3_aa: ASSDRGRSNYGYT
v_call: TRBV19; j_call: TRBJ1-2; cdr3_aa: ASSITRDSSGGYT
v_call: TRBV4-2; j_call: TRBJ2-5; cdr3_aa: ASSQDSLAGGFQETQY
v_call: TRBV10-3; j_call: TRBJ2-3; cdr3_aa: AAGAGDTQY
v_call: TRBV6-5; j_call: TRBJ1-2; cdr3_aa: ASRGQGWGYT
v_call: TRBV28; j_call: TRBJ1-1; cdr3_aa: ASSLFVGSSGAAF
v_call: TRBV7-2; j_call: TRBJ1-2; cdr3_aa: ASKSRDNGGYT
v_call: TRBV3-1/TRBV3-2; j_call: TRBJ2-5; cdr3_aa: ASRPGTGESETQY
v_call: TRBV15; j_call: TRBJ2-7; cdr3_aa: ATSRDTYYEQY
v_call: TRBV27; j_call: TRBJ1-5; cdr3_aa: ASRPDRGRNQPQH
v_call: TRBV5-1; j_call: TRBJ1-1; cdr3_aa: ASRAGTMNTEAF
v_call: TRBV6-5; j_call: TRBJ1-1; cdr3_aa: ASSLWIGRGSEAF
v_call: TRBV5-5; j_call: TRBJ1-1; cdr3_aa: ASSLVGDQEAF
v_call: TRBV9; j_call: TRBJ1-3; cdr3_aa: ASSKRTGAISGNTIY
v_call: TRBV5-4; j_call: TRBJ2-1; cdr3_aa: ASSEREVTQF
v_call: TRBV28; j_call: TRBJ1-1; cdr3_aa: ASNFGQGETEAF
v_call: TRBV10-3; j_call: TRBJ2-1; cdr3_aa: AISEYGNEQF
v_call: TRBV14; j_call: TRBJ1-2; cdr3_aa: ASSQEAGLSYGYT